Listed here is a single T cell receptor (beta chain). Its antigen remains unknown. This sample was taken from a study of metastatic and nonmetastatic thyroid tumors. Study results and limitations: Patients with malignant thyroid tumors reportedly had significantly higher TCR beta diversity than those with benign nodules, in blood and tumor.

Germline CDR1 reads MNHNS; CDR2 reads SASEGT. With 3 bases removed from V and 5 bases from J, the gap between germline ends came to 9 bases. The CDR3 is 13 amino acids. Original analysis: A distant-metastasis classifier for papillary thyroid cancer was built using CDR3 differences across clinicopathological groups. Using MiXCR, TCRdb re-called clones from the PCR reads. TCRdb, rather than the study authors, made the V and J calls. The data show fewer than 25,000 clones, approximately 24% seen once. No patient received treatment before thyroid surgery. The chain links TRBV6-1 to TRBJ2-3, with D perhaps matching TRBD2 (6 bases). This clonotype originated in a male donor with papillary thyroid cancer or a benign thyroid nodule (not recorded which). Some clones in this sample may be carry-over from other donors' samples. Sequencing input: blood. CDR3 protein: CASSERDLDTQYF. Here the CDR3 DNA reads TGTGCCAGCAGTGAGCGGGATTTAGATACGCAGTATTTT.